Below, 21 T cell receptor beta chains from the same sample are listed, as sequenced in a study of OX40 agonist ivuxolimab in advanced cancers. Produced via immunoSEQ multiplex PCR; TCRdb's table is partial and in-frame only. The sample lists 90,000 to 100,000 clones; about 90% were seen once. Sequenced here: CD4+ or CD8+ T cells sorted from blood, sampled in a trial of the OX40 agonist ivuxolimab. The receptors were gathered from an adult with an advanced solid tumor such as melanoma, head and neck, liver or kidney cancer.

The V gene is TRBV27, the J gene TRBJ1-1; 12 positions match TRBD1. Germline V gives CDR1 MNHEY, CDR2 SMNVEV (reference sequence). CDR3 size: 15 residues. V was clipped by 8 bases and J by 5 bases; unmatched bases: 9. The CDR3 DNA is TGTGCCAGCGGCCGGGACAGGGGGCGAGGGACTGAAGCTTTCTTT. Its protein is CASGRDRGRGTEAFF.

In nucleotides, the CDR3 is TGCGCCAGCAGTGAGGCAGGGATTGAAAAACTGTTTTTT. Encoded protein: CASSEAGIEKLFF. This rearrangement joins TRBV10-2 to TRBJ1-4; possible D gene TRBD1, 5 bases. The CDR3 consists of 13 residues. V was pared by 2 bases and J by 7 bases, with 8 bases between. Per the germline V gene, CDR1 is WSHSY and CDR2 is SAAADI.

The rearrangement links TRBV11-2 to TRBJ2-5, with D uncertain. The DNA end favors TRBJ2-7, so the J call may be wrong. CDR3 length: 12 residues. Per the germline V gene, CDR1 is SGHAT and CDR2 is FQNNGV. CDR3 nucleotides: TGTGCCAGCAGCCCCCTGCCCTACGAGCAGTACTTC. Residues: CASSPLPYEQYF.

The chain uses TRBV6-5 and TRBJ2-1, with TRBD2 matching over 10 bases. The CDR3 covers 15 residues. Trimming took 2 bases from V and 9 from J; bases not matched to a gene: 7. Germline V lookup: CDR1 MNHEY, CDR2 SVGAGI. CDR3 amino acids: CASSYDSGRAGEQFF. The CDR3 coding sequence is TGTGCCAGCAGTTACGACAGCGGGAGGGCCGGTGAGCAGTTCTTC.

This chain connects TRBV6-5 to TRBJ1-6, with D hard to call. Trimming shortened V by 6 bases and J by 10 bases, and 13 bases separated the two germline ends. Germline V gives CDR1 MNHEY, CDR2 SVGAGI. This CDR3 has 13 amino acids. The DNA of the CDR3 is TGTGCCAGCAGCCCTCAGTTCCACTCACCCCTCCACTTT. Protein sequence: CASSPQFHSPLHF.

V gene TRBV2 combines with J gene TRBJ2-7, with D possibly matching TRBD1 (6 bases). Germline values: CDR1 SNHLY, CDR2 FYNNEI. The CDR3 spans 15 residues. Trimming removed 4 bases from V and 2 bases from J, with 15 bases in between. The CDR3: CASSVIGDITYEQYF. The CDR3 nucleotides read TGTGCCAGCAGTGTGATAGGGGACATTACCTACGAGCAGTACTTC.

The chain employs TRBV6-5 and TRBJ1-3; maybe TRBD1 (6 bases). V was pared by 2 bases and J by 5 bases, with 13 bases between. The CDR3 extends over 15 amino acids. CDR1 and CDR2 (germline): MNHEY, SVGAGI. As DNA, the CDR3 is TGTGCCAGCAGTTACGGGGGGGCAGAAAGAAACACCATATATTTT. This sequence encodes CASSYGGAERNTIYF.

V usage is TRBV15 and J usage is TRBJ2-7; 7 bases map to TRBD2. Germline V CDR1 and CDR2: LNHNV, YYDKDF (reference sequence). The CDR3 sequence is 14 residues long. Unmatched junction bases numbered 3, after V lost 1 base and J lost 3 bases. Here the CDR3 reads CATSRVPGGYEQYF. CDR3 DNA: TGTGCCACCAGCAGAGTCCCGGGAGGCTACGAGCAGTACTTC.

J is TRBJ2-3 and V is TRBV5-4; TRBD2 matches at 9 bases. Germline CDR1 SGHNT, CDR2 YYREEE (reference sequence). V was pared by 4 bases and J by 3 bases, with 9 bases of the junction left unmatched. The CDR3 sequence is 16 residues long. The CDR3 DNA sequence: TGTGCCAGCAGCGCGGCGGGACTAGCCGGTACAGATACGCAGTATTTT. It specifies CASSAAGLAGTDTQYF.

This chain connects TRBV30 to TRBJ2-3; 9 bases align to TRBD2. J gave up 4 bases and V 0 bases, and 8 bases lay outside the gene matches. The germline gives CDR1 GTSNPN, CDR2 SVGIG (reference sequence). This CDR3 is built from 16 residues. CDR3 DNA sequence: TGTGCCTGGAGTGTACCGAGGCGGGAGGGCCCAGATACGCAGTATTTT. It yields the protein CAWSVPRREGPDTQYF.

The chain has TRBV19 and TRBJ2-7; D might be TRBD1 (6 bases). This CDR3 contains 14 residues. The V gene lost 1 base and the J gene lost 2 bases, with 9 bases spanning the gap. CDR1 and CDR2 (germline): LNHDA, SQIVND (reference sequence). CDR3 loop: CASSIGKGAYEQYF. DNA of the CDR3: TGTGCCAGTAGTATAGGAAAGGGGGCCTACGAGCAGTACTTC.

This CDR3 is CASSITSASRVGYTF. CDR3 in DNA: TGTGCCAGTAGTATTACGTCCGCGTCTCGGGTTGGCTACACCTTC. V and J are TRBV19 and TRBJ1-2, with D unclear. The CDR3 runs 15 residues. V was cut by 3 bases and J by 7 bases, with 18 bases left in between. In germline, CDR1 is LNHDA, CDR2 SQIVND (reference sequence). Variable domain in full (rest from reference TRBV19 and TRBJ1-2): DGGITQSPKYLFRKEGQNVTLSCEQNLNHDAMYWYRQDPGQGLRLIYYSQIVNDFQKGDIAEGYSVSREKKESFPLTVTSAQKNPTAFYLCASSITSASRVGYTFGSGTRLTVV.

This chain links TRBV7-3 with TRBJ2-1; 11 bases align to TRBD2. Trimming removed 5 bases from V and 6 bases from J; junction bases left unmatched: 6. Germline V lookup: CDR1 SGHTA, CDR2 FQGTGA. The CDR3 runs to 15 residues. CDR3 sequence reads: CASSRGLAVANEQFF. Here the CDR3 DNA reads TGTGCCAGCAGCCGGGGACTAGCGGTAGCCAATGAGCAGTTCTTC.

V gene TRBV2 combines with J gene TRBJ2-7; D is perhaps TRBD1 (5 bases). Trimming removed 6 bases from V and 5 bases from J, with 14 bases in between. Germline V gene lookup returns CDR1 SNHLY and CDR2 FYNNEI. The CDR3 totals 13 residues. The CDR3 DNA is TGTGCCAGCAGGTCAGGGTCCCCCGACGAGCAGTACTTC. It is translated as CASRSGSPDEQYF.

This rearrangement joins TRBV19 to TRBJ1-4; a possible D gene is TRBD1 (5 bases). This CDR3 contains 16 residues. V lost 4 bases and J 0 bases, leaving 12 bases between the germline ends. CDR1 LNHDA and CDR2 SQIVND come from the germline V gene (reference sequence). CDR3 region: CASSRRQQATNEKLFF. CDR3 bases: TGTGCCAGTAGTAGAAGACAGCAGGCAACTAATGAAAAACTGTTTTTT.

The rearrangement links TRBV7-9 to TRBJ2-7, with no clear D. The CDR3 totals 12 residues. Germline CDR1 is SEHNR and CDR2 is FQNEAQ (reference sequence). V gave up 3 bases and J gave up 4 bases, with 7 bases separating them. CDR3 bases: TGTGCCAGCAGCTTGAAGGGATACGAGCAGTACTTC. This codes for CASSLKGYEQYF. The full variable domain, completed using reference TRBV7-9 and TRBJ2-7, is DTGVSQNPRHKITKRGQNVTFRCDPISEHNRLYWYRQTLGQGPEFLTYFQNEAQLEKSRLLSDRFSAERPKGSFSTLEIQRTEQGDSAMYLCASSLKGYEQYFGPGTRLTVT.

V is TRBV10-3 and J is TRBJ1-1; the D gene is possibly TRBD1 (6 bases). The CDR3 covers 12 residues. The V gene lost 6 bases and the J gene lost 5 bases, with 10 bases spanning the gap. Germline V gene data show CDR1 as ENHRY and CDR2 as SYGVKD. This chain's CDR3 is CAIRATGTEAFF. In DNA, the CDR3 is TGTGCCATCAGGGCCACAGGGACTGAAGCTTTCTTT.

This clone was seen a single time. This chain connects TRBV10-2 to TRBJ1-5; possibly TRBD1 for D (5 bases). The CDR3 has 13 amino acids. Per germline, CDR1 WSHSY and CDR2 SAAADI. V shed 8 bases and J shed 5 bases, with 13 bases lying between them. CDR3 nucleotide sequence: TGCGCCAGCCGGGGCCAGGGCCATCAGCCCCAGCATTTT. Translated, it gives CASRGQGHQPQHF.

The chain joins TRBV5-6 to TRBJ2-7; 9 bases are a match to TRBD1. J gave up 5 bases and V 4 bases, and 10 bases lay outside the gene matches. Germline values: CDR1 SGHDT, CDR2 YYEEEE. The CDR3 is 15 residues long. CDR3 sequence (DNA): TGTGCCAGCAGCGCCTCCGGGACAGGGTTCCACGAGCAGTACTTC. Its protein is CASSASGTGFHEQYF. Using reference TRBV5-6 and TRBJ2-7 for the parts outside the CDR3, the full variable domain is DAGVTQSPTHLIKTRGQQVTLRCSPKSGHDTVSWYQQALGQGPQFIFQYYEEEERQRGNFPDRFSGHQFPNYSSELNVNALLLGDSALYLCASSASGTGFHEQYFGPGTRLTVT.

The gene calls are TRBV7-5 and TRBJ1-2. TRBV7-5 is a pseudogene locus. The CDR3 has 16 residues. The CDR3 sequence is CVRSYPPAGKYYGYTF. The CDR3 bases are TGTGTCAGAAGCTATCCCCCGGCCGGGAAATACTATGGCTACACCTTC.

The chain recombines TRBV5-1 with TRBJ1-1; no clear D. Germline assignment: CDR1 SGHRS and CDR2 YFSETQ. The ends were cut back, 4 bases at V and 3 bases at J, with 13 bases in the middle. This CDR3 has 14 amino acids. CDR3 coding DNA: TGCGCCAGCAGCCGTCACGGCGGGGACACTGAAGCTTTCTTT. It is translated as CASSRHGGDTEAFF.